This is a list of T cell receptor beta chains from one sample in a study of T cell responses to AZD1222 COVID-19 vaccine. Libraries were prepared by immunoSEQ multiplex PCR; TCRdb keeps only in-frame clonotypes and omits some of them. Among approximately 130,000 clones listed, about 93% were seen once. The specimen was peripheral blood, collected on day 0 of AZD1222 vaccination. These receptors came from an adult in good health. The CDR3 runs from the conserved cysteine through the conserved F or W. Each record gives: J gene, D gene, clone size, CDR3 length, V gene, CDR3 protein, CDR3 DNA. D genes are given only for firm matches. Clone size is not always given. Where it is, it says once, few, many or a class for expanded clones.

>TRBJ1-3|.|.|22|TRBV7-2
CASSLARAFDFSREESRNTIYF
TGTGCCAGCAGCTTAGCACGGGCTTTTGATTTCTCCAGGGAGGAATCTAGAAACACCATATATTTT
>TRBJ1-1|.|.|14|TRBV5-1
CASRPWGGPTEAFF
TGCGCCAGCAGACCCTGGGGAGGGCCCACTGAAGCTTTCTTT
>TRBJ2-7|TRBD1|.|14|TRBV7-9
CASSPGQGLTEQYF
TGTGCCAGCAGCCCGGGACAGGGACTGACGGAGCAGTACTTC
>TRBJ1-3|TRBD1|.|16|TRBV7-8
CASSFSGTGTGNTIYF
TGTGCCAGCAGCTTTAGCGGGACAGGGACTGGAAACACCATATATTTT
>TRBJ1-2|.|.|14|TRBV3-1/TRBV3-2
CASSSFGPGGGYTF
TGTGCCAGCAGCTCCTTTGGACCGGGGGGTGGCTACACCTTC
>TRBJ1-1|.|.|15|TRBV5-4
CASSLEGPVGTEAFF
TGTGCCAGCAGCTTGGAGGGGCCTGTGGGGACTGAAGCTTTCTTT
>TRBJ2-1|.|once|13|TRBV14
CASVRGESNEQFF
TGTGCCAGCGTCAGGGGGGAGTCGAATGAGCAGTTCTTC
>TRBJ2-7|TRBD1|.|14|TRBV3-1/TRBV3-2
CASSPRQGFYEQYF
TGTGCCAGCAGCCCCAGACAGGGATTTTACGAGCAGTACTTC
>TRBJ1-1|.|.|15|TRBV6-1
CASSEAWAARAEAFF
TGTGCCAGCAGTGAAGCATGGGCAGCGAGGGCTGAAGCTTTCTTT
>TRBJ1-1|.|.|13|TRBV5-1
CASSLQGDTEAFF
TGCGCCAGCAGCTTGCAGGGAGACACTGAAGCTTTCTTT
>TRBJ1-2|.|.|13|TRBV20-1
CSASSYLSGGYTF
TGCAGTGCTAGTTCATACCTCTCGGGGGGCTACACCTTC
>TRBJ1-2|.|.|11|TRBV29-1
CSVEPPDGYTF
TGCAGCGTTGAACCCCCCGACGGCTACACCTTC
>TRBJ2-7|TRBD1|.|18|TRBV5-1
CASSPVSGGRLRYHEQYF
TGCGCCAGCAGCCCGGTCTCAGGGGGCAGACTCCGATATCACGAGCAGTACTTC
>TRBJ2-1|.|.|15|TRBV5-1
CASSPVGDTYNEQFF
TGCGCCAGCAGCCCCGTCGGTGATACCTACAATGAGCAGTTCTTC
>TRBJ1-1|.|.|16|TRBV6-1
CASSEVVGRGYTEAFF
TGTGCCAGCAGTGAGGTGGTGGGGCGCGGGTACACTGAAGCTTTCTTT
>TRBJ1-1|TRBD1|.|14|TRBV6-5
CASSSETGGKRAFF
TGTGCCAGCAGTTCAGAGACAGGGGGCAAGAGAGCTTTCTTT
>TRBJ1-5|.|.|13|TRBV12-3/TRBV12-4
CASRRTRNQPQHF
TGTGCCAGCAGGAGAACGAGGAATCAGCCCCAGCATTTT
>TRBJ1-5|.|.|13|TRBV6-1
CASSPGGNQPQHF
TGTGCCAGCAGTCCGGGAGGCAATCAGCCCCAGCATTTT
>TRBJ2-7|.|few|13|TRBV18
CASSPGQHYEQYF
TGTGCCAGCTCACCCGGACAGCACTACGAGCAGTACTTC
>TRBJ1-2|TRBD1|.|14|TRBV7-8
CASSPDRARGGYTF
TGTGCCAGCAGCCCGGACAGGGCCAGGGGGGGCTACACCTTC
>TRBJ2-1|.|.|11|TRBV12-3/TRBV12-4
CASSSYNEQFF
TGTGCCAGCAGCTCATACAATGAGCAGTTCTTC